This T cell receptor beta chain was observed in a study of T cell repertoires in cytomegalovirus infection. Across the whole study: Newly reported HLA-C-restricted and thoroughly characterized HLA-B-restricted CMV epitopes were employed. Signatures in public TCR beta sequences pointed to both CMV infection and matching HLA type.

TCRdb recomputed calls from the reads with MiXCR, one row per CDR3 protein. The data contain 90,000 to 120,000 distinct CDR3 sequences, 42% of them singletons. Findings and limits, study-wide: The cumulative frequency of public TCR beta families identified carriers of CMV plus the relevant HLA.

Germline V gene data show CDR1 as LNHDA and CDR2 as SQIVND (reference sequence). This CDR3 contains 17 residues. With respect to this clonotype: What it recognizes is unknown. At one end the junction does not follow the germline gene, possibly because of a read error.

The sample consisted of CD8+ T cells from cultured PBMCs, taken from culture after CMV antigen stimulation. The chain employs TRBV19 and TRBJ2-5; D may correspond to TRBD1 or TRBD2 (5 bases each). The sequence was collected from a human donor in good health (CMV status not recorded). Some clones in this sample may be carry-over from other donors' samples. CDR3 coding DNA: TGTGCCAGTAGTATAGGAGGTGGCAGGGAAAGTTGGGAGAACCAGTACTTC. Protein sequence: CASSIGGGRESWENQYF.